This TCR beta chain was sequenced in a study of cytomegalovirus exposure and HLA in healthy donors. Trimming stripped 2 bases from V and 2 bases from J, with 6 bases between. The CDR3 has 13 residues. Germline V gene sequence: CDR1 SGHTA, CDR2 FQGNSA. The protocol was immunoSEQ multiplex PCR, while the TCRdb copy is restricted to in-frame clones and leaves out a portion. The sample carries 150,000 to 200,000 clones, approximately 96% recorded once. The sequenced sample consisted of PBMCs. The rearrangement uses TRBV7-2 and TRBJ2-5; D uncertain. The sequence was obtained from a young woman in good health and CMV-seronegative. Written as DNA, the CDR3 is TGTGCCAGCAGCTTACAAACTCAAGAGACCCAGTACTTC. Translated, it gives CASSLQTQETQYF.